These T cell receptor beta chains were read from a single sample in a study of blood T cells in healthy people across ages. TCRdb fed the 5' RACE reads into MiXCR, producing one record per CDR3 protein. There are 700,000 or so distinct CDR3 sequences in the sample; around 38% occur only once, and 25% to 30% lies in the top ten. The sequenced sample consisted of blood. These receptors came from an elderly man in good health. Each CDR3 is given with its conserved first and last residue. D genes are given only for firm matches. Only some rows state a clone size, as once, few, many or a class for expanded clones.

clone_size: .; d_call: TRBD2; v_call: TRBV28; j_call: TRBJ2-7; cdr3_nt: TGTGCCAGCACCGTAGCGGGAGTAAACGACGAGCAGTACTTC; cdr3_aa: CASTVAGVNDEQYF
clone_size: .; d_call: TRBD1; v_call: TRBV19; j_call: TRBJ2-6; cdr3_nt: TGTGCCAGTAGTATCCCCGGCAGGGGGCTACTCTCAGGGGCCAACATCCTGACTTTC; cdr3_aa: CASSIPGRGLLSGANILTF
clone_size: .; d_call: .; v_call: TRBV10-1; j_call: TRBJ2-5; cdr3_nt: TGCGCCAGCAGTCCTGGACATTCTCCAACTAGCAATGAGCAGTACTTC; cdr3_aa: CASSPGHSPTSNEQYF
clone_size: few; d_call: TRBD1; v_call: TRBV7-9; j_call: TRBJ2-7; cdr3_nt: TGTGCCAGCAGCCGAACCCGACAGGGGGTAGTCTACGAGCAGTACTTC; cdr3_aa: CASSRTRQGVVYEQYF
clone_size: few; d_call: .; v_call: TRBV20-1; j_call: TRBJ1-4; cdr3_nt: TGCAGTGCTAGAGATAACGGTGAAAAACTGTTTTTT; cdr3_aa: CSARDNGEKLFF
clone_size: .; d_call: TRBD1; v_call: TRBV5-1; j_call: TRBJ2-3; cdr3_nt: TGCGCCAGCAGCTTGAAGGGGGCGATAGATACGCAGTATTTT; cdr3_aa: CASSLKGAIDTQYF
clone_size: .; d_call: .; v_call: TRBV11-3; j_call: TRBJ2-1; cdr3_nt: TGTGCCAGCAGCTTATCAGAGTACAATGAGCAGTTCTTC; cdr3_aa: CASSLSEYNEQFF
clone_size: .; d_call: .; v_call: TRBV6-2/TRBV6-3; j_call: TRBJ1-1; cdr3_nt: TGTGCCAGCAGAGACCGAGGACAGAACACTGAAGCTTTCTTT; cdr3_aa: CASRDRGQNTEAFF
clone_size: .; d_call: TRBD1; v_call: TRBV6-1; j_call: TRBJ2-5; cdr3_nt: TGTGCCAGCAGTGGTACAGGGGTGTTGGAGACCCAGTACTTC; cdr3_aa: CASSGTGVLETQYF
clone_size: .; d_call: TRBD2; v_call: TRBV4-1; j_call: TRBJ2-7; cdr3_nt: TGCGCCAGCAGCCAAGAAAGGGGTAGCGGGAGCTACACCTACGAGCAGTACTTC; cdr3_aa: CASSQERGSGSYTYEQYF
clone_size: few; d_call: .; v_call: TRBV7-9; j_call: TRBJ2-3; cdr3_nt: TGTGCCAGCAGCCCACTGCAGGGGTTTACGGATACGCAGTATTTT; cdr3_aa: CASSPLQGFTDTQYF
clone_size: .; d_call: TRBD2; v_call: TRBV3-1; j_call: TRBJ2-3; cdr3_nt: TGTGCCAGCAGCCAAGGTATTGTTAGCGGGAGAACAGATACGCAGTATTTT; cdr3_aa: CASSQGIVSGRTDTQYF
clone_size: .; d_call: TRBD2; v_call: TRBV5-1; j_call: TRBJ2-5; cdr3_nt: TGCGCCAGCAGCTTGGGACTAGCGGTTCTAGGGGAGACCCAGTACTTC; cdr3_aa: CASSLGLAVLGETQYF
clone_size: .; d_call: .; v_call: TRBV20-1; j_call: TRBJ2-2; cdr3_nt: TGCAGTGCCCAAGGGGGGTGGGGCGGGGAGCTGTTTTTT; cdr3_aa: CSAQGGWGGELFF
clone_size: .; d_call: TRBD2; v_call: TRBV7-2; j_call: TRBJ2-1; cdr3_nt: TGTGCCAGCAGCCAATTACTAGCGGGGGGAGGCAATGAGCAGTTCTTC; cdr3_aa: CASSQLLAGGGNEQFF
clone_size: .; d_call: .; v_call: TRBV7-2; j_call: TRBJ2-5; cdr3_nt: TGTGCCAGCAGCGTAACCCTCTCCTGGGAGCAGTACTTC; cdr3_aa: CASSVTLSWEQYF
clone_size: .; d_call: TRBD2; v_call: TRBV4-3; j_call: TRBJ2-7; cdr3_nt: TGCGCCAGCAGCCAGGGACTATCTCGCGAGCAGTACTTC; cdr3_aa: CASSQGLSREQYF
clone_size: .; d_call: TRBD1; v_call: TRBV29-1; j_call: TRBJ2-5; cdr3_nt: TGCAGCGTTGGGGACAGGACGGGGACCCAGTACTTC; cdr3_aa: CSVGDRTGTQYF
clone_size: .; d_call: TRBD2; v_call: TRBV9; j_call: TRBJ2-3; cdr3_nt: TGTGCCAGCAGCGTACCGGGGGGGCTGACAGATACGCAGTATTTT; cdr3_aa: CASSVPGGLTDTQYF
clone_size: .; d_call: TRBD2; v_call: TRBV20-1; j_call: TRBJ2-7; cdr3_nt: TGCAGTGCTAGACGGACTAGCGGGAGGGTAGCCTACGAGCAGTACTTC; cdr3_aa: CSARRTSGRVAYEQYF
clone_size: .; d_call: .; v_call: TRBV4-3; j_call: TRBJ1-5; cdr3_nt: TGCGCCAGCAGCCAAAACTTGAATCAGCCCCGGCATTTT; cdr3_aa: CASSQNLNQPRHF
clone_size: many; d_call: .; v_call: TRBV7-2; j_call: TRBJ2-7; cdr3_nt: TGTGCCAGCAGCTTAGGGCTAGGCGAAGCCTACGAGCAGTACTTC; cdr3_aa: CASSLGLGEAYEQYF
clone_size: .; d_call: .; v_call: TRBV7-2; j_call: TRBJ2-7; cdr3_nt: TGTGCCAGCAGCTTAGGAGGAGGACTGGCAGGCTACGAGCAGTACTTC; cdr3_aa: CASSLGGGLAGYEQYF
clone_size: .; d_call: .; v_call: TRBV6-2/TRBV6-3; j_call: TRBJ2-5; cdr3_nt: TGTGCCAGCAGCCGGGATCCCGTGATGCGAGAGACCCAGTACTTC; cdr3_aa: CASSRDPVMRETQYF
clone_size: few; d_call: .; v_call: TRBV12-3/TRBV12-4; j_call: TRBJ2-7; cdr3_nt: TGTGCCAGCAGTCCAACCGGGACCCACCGCAGCGAGCAGTACTTC; cdr3_aa: CASSPTGTHRSEQYF
clone_size: .; d_call: .; v_call: TRBV6-5; j_call: TRBJ1-2; cdr3_nt: TGTGCCAGCAGTGACTCGCCGACGACCTATGGCTACACCTTC; cdr3_aa: CASSDSPTTYGYTF